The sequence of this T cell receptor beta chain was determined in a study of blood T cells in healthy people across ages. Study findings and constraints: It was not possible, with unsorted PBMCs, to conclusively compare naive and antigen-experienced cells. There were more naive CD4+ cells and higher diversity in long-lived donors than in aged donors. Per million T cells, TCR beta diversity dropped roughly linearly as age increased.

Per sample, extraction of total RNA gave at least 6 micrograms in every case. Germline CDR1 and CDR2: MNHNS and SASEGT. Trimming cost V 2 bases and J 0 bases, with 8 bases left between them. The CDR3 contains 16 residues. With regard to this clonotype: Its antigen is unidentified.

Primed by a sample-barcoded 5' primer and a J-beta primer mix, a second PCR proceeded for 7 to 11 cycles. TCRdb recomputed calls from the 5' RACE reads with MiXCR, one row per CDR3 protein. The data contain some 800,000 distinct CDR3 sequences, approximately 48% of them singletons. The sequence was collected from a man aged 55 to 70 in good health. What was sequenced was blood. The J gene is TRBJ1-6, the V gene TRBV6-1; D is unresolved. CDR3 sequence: CASSEIPSSYNSPLHF. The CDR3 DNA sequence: TGTGCCAGCAGTGAAATCCCTAGCTCCTATAATTCACCCCTCCACTTT.